The entry below describes one T cell receptor (beta chain). The data were produced by immunoSEQ multiplex PCR, yet TCRdb's version contains in-frame clones alone and is incomplete. The sample has approximately 350,000 clones, 65% to 85% seen once. V was pared by 5 bases and J by 0 bases, with 11 bases between. Germline CDR1 and CDR2: SGHDT and YYEEEE. The CDR3 sequence is 14 residues long. The sample originates from a study of blood T cell repertoires in COVID-19. Study context: Some COVID-19 samples were acute and others convalescent; all came from the United States, Italy and Spain. Sources were T cells, B-cell-depleted T cells, or PBMCs; the material itself was cDNA or gDNA.

Sequenced input: peripheral blood. The receptor comes from a man younger than 40 with active or convalescent COVID-19. The gene calls are TRBV5-6 and TRBJ1-2; D is possibly TRBD1 (6 bases). The CDR3 nucleotides are TGTGCCAGCAGAAAACAGGGCGCTAACTATGGCTACACCTTC. It yields the protein CASRKQGANYGYTF.